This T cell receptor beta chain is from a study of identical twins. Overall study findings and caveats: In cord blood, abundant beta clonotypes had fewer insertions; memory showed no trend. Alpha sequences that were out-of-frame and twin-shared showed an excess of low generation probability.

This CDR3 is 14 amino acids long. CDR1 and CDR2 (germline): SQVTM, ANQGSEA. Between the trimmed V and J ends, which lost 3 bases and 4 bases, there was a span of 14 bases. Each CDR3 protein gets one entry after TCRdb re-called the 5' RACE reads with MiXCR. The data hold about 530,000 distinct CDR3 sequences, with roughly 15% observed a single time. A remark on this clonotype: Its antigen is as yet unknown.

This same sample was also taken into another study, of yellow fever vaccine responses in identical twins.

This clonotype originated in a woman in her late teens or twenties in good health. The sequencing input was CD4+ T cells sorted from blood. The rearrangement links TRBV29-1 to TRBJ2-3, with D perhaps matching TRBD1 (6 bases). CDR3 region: CSVDGQGTPDTQYF. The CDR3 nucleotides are TGCAGCGTTGACGGGCAGGGGACCCCAGATACGCAGTATTTT.